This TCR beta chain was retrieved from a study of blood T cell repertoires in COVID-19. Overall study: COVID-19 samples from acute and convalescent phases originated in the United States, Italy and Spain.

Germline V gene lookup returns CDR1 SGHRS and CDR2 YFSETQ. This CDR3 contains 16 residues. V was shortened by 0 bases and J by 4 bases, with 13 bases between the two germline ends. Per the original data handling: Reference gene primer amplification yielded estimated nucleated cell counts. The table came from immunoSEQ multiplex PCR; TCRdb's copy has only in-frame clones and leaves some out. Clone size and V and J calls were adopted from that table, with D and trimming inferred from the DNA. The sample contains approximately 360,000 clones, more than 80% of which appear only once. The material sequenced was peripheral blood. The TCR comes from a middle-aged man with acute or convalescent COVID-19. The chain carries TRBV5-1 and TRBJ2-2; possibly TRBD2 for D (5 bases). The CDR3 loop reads CASSLEWEWGTGELFF. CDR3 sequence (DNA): TGCGCCAGCAGCTTGGAGTGGGAGTGGGGCACCGGGGAGCTGTTTTTT.